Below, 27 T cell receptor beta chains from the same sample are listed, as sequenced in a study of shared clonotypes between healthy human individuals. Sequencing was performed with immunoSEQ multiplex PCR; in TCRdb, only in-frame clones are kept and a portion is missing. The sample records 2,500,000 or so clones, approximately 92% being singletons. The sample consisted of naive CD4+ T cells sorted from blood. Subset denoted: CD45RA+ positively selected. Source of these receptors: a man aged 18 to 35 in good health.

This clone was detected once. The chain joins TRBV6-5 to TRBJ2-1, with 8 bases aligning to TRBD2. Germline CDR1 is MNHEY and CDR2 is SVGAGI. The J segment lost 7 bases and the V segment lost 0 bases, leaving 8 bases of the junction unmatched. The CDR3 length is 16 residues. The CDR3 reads CASSYSGAGGQNEQFF. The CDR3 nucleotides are TGTGCCAGCAGTTACTCTGGGGCGGGAGGTCAAAATGAGCAGTTCTTC.

The CDR3 protein is CASSSGQGLLGTGELFF. CDR3 nucleotide sequence: TGTGCCAGCAGTTCGGGACAGGGTTTACTGGGCACCGGGGAGCTGTTTTTT. The rearrangement uses TRBV7-2 and TRBJ2-2; TRBD1 aligns across 9 bases. Looked up from germline, CDR1 is SGHTA and CDR2 is FQGNSA. This CDR3 has 17 residues. V lost 6 bases, J lost 4 bases, and 12 bases stayed unmatched.

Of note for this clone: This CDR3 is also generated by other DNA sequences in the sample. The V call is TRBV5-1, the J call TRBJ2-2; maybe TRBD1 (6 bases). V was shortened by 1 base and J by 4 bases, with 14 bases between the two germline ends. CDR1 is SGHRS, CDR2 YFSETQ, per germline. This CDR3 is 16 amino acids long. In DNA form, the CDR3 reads TGCGCCAGCAGCTTGAGACAGGTCCTTGGCACCGGGGAGCTGTTTTTT. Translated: CASSLRQVLGTGELFF.

The CDR3 loop is CASRATGVYGYTF. In DNA, the CDR3 is TGTGCCAGCAGAGCTACAGGGGTCTATGGCTACACCTTC. The genes are TRBV2 and TRBJ1-2, with TRBD1 matching over 7 bases. The CDR3 is made up of 13 amino acids. Trimming removed 6 bases from V and 4 bases from J; junction bases left unmatched: 5. The germline gives CDR1 SNHLY, CDR2 FYNNEI.

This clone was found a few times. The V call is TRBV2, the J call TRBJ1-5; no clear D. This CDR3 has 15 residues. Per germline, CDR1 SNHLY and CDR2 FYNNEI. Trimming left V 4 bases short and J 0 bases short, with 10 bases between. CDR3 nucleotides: TGTGCCAGCAGTGTCGGCCAGGATAGCAATCAGCCCCAGCATTTT. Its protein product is CASSVGQDSNQPQHF.

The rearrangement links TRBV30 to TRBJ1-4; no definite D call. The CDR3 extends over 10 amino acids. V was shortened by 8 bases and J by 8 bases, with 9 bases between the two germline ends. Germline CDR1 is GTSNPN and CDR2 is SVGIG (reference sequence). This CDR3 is CASGREKLFF. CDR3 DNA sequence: TGTGCCAGTGGAAGAGAAAAACTGTTTTTT.

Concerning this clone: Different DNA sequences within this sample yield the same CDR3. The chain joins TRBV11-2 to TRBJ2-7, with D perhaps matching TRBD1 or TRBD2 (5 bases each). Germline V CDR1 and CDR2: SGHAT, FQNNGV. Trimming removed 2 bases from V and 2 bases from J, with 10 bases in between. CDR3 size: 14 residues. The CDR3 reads CASSLRWDAYEQYF. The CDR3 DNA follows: TGTGCCAGCAGCTTACGATGGGACGCCTACGAGCAGTACTTC.

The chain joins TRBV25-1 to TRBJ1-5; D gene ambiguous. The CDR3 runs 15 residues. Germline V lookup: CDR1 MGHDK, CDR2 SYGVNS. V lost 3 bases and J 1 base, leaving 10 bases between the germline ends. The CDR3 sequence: CASSDASGSNQPQHF. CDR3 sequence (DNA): TGTGCCAGCAGTGATGCGAGCGGGAGCAATCAGCCCCAGCATTTT. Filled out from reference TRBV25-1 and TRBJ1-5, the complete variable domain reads EADIYQTPRYLVIGTGKKITLECSQTMGHDKMYWYQQDPGMELHLIHYSYGVNSTEKGDLSSESTVSRIRTEHFPLTLESARPSHTSQYLCASSDASGSNQPQHFGDGTRLSIL.

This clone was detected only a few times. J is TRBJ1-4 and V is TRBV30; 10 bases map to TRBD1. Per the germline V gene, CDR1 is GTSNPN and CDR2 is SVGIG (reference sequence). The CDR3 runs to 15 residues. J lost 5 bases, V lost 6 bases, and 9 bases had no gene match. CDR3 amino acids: CACTLGGQGNEKLFF. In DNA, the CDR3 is TGTGCCTGCACCCTCGGGGGACAGGGGAATGAAAAACTGTTTTTT. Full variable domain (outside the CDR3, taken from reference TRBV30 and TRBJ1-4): SQTIHQWPATLVQPVGSPLSLECTVEGTSNPNLYWYRQAAGRGLQLLFYSVGIGQISSEVPQNLSASRPQDRQFILSSKKLLLSDSGFYLCACTLGGQGNEKLFFGSGTQLSVL.

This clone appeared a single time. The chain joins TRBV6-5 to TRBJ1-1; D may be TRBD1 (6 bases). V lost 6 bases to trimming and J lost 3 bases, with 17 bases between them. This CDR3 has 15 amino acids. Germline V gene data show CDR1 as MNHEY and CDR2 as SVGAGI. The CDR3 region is CASRRGTPGDTEAFF. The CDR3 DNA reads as TGTGCCAGCAGAAGGGGGACTCCCGGTGACACTGAAGCTTTCTTT.

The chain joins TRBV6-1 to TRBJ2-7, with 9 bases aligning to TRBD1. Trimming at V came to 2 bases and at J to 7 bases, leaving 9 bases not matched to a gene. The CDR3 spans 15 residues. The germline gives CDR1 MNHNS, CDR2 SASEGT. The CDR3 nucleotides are TGTGCCAGCAGTGAACTGGGACAGGGAGTCAGGGAGCAGTACTTC. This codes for CASSELGQGVREQYF.

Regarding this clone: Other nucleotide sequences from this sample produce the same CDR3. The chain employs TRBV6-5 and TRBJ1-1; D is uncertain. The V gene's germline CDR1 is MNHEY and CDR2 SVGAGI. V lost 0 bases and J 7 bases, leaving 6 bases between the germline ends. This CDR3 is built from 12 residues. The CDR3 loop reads CASSYSGSEAFF. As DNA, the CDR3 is TGTGCCAGCAGTTACTCGGGGAGTGAAGCTTTCTTT.

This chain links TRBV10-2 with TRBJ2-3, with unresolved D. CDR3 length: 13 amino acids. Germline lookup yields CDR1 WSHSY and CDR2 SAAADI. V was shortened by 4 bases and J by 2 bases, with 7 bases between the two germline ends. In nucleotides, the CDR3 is TGCGCCAGCAGTGTCCTCAACACAGATACGCAGTATTTT. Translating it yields CASSVLNTDTQYF.

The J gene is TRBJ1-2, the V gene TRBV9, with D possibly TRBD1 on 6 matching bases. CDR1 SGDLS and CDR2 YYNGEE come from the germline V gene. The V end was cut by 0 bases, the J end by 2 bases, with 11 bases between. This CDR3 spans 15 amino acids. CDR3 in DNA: TGTGCCAGCAGCGTAGTAACAGGGACGAACTATGGCTACACCTTC. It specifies CASSVVTGTNYGYTF.

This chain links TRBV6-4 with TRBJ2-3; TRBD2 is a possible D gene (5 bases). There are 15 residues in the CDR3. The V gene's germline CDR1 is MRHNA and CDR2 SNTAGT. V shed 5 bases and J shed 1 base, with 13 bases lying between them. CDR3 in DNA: TGTGCCAGCAGTCCGGGGATCGCGGGCACAGATACGCAGTATTTT. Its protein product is CASSPGIAGTDTQYF.

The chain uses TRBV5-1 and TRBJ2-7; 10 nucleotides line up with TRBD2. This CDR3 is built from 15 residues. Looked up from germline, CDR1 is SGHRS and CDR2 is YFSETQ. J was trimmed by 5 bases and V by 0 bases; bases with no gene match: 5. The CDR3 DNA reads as TGCGCCAGCAGCTTGGTCCTAGCGGGAGTTGACGAGCAGTACTTC. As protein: CASSLVLAGVDEQYF.

This CDR3 is CATSSGGGSLDGYTF. Here the CDR3 DNA reads TGTGCCACCAGCAGCGGGGGGGGCTCCCTGGATGGCTACACCTTC. The chain has TRBV15 and TRBJ1-2; a weak D match, TRBD1 (6 bases). The germline V and J ends were trimmed by 3 bases and 6 bases, with 17 bases remaining between them. This CDR3 region has 15 residues. Germline V gene sequence: CDR1 LNHNV, CDR2 YYDKDF (reference sequence).

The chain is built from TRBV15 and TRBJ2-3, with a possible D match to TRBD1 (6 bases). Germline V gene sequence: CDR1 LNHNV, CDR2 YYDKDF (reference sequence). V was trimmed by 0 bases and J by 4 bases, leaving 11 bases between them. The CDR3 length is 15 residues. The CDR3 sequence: CATSREYTGPDTQYF. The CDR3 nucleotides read TGTGCCACCAGCAGAGAATATACAGGGCCAGATACGCAGTATTTT.

The chain's CDR3 is CASSLAILEGAREQYF. CDR3 nucleotide sequence: TGCGCCAGCAGCTTGGCTATTTTAGAGGGGGCGCGTGAGCAGTACTTC. The chain has TRBV5-1 and TRBJ2-7; 7 nucleotides agree with TRBD1. The germline CDR1 and CDR2 sequences are SGHRS and YFSETQ. Losses at the gene ends were 0 bases for V and 7 bases for J; bases not matched to a gene: 13. This CDR3 is built from 16 residues.

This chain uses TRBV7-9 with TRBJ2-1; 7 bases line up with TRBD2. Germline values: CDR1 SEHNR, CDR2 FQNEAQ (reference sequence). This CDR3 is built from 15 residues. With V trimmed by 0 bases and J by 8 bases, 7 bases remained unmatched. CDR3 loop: CASSLAEWRGYEQFF. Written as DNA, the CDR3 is TGTGCCAGCAGCTTAGCGGAATGGCGGGGGTATGAGCAGTTCTTC.

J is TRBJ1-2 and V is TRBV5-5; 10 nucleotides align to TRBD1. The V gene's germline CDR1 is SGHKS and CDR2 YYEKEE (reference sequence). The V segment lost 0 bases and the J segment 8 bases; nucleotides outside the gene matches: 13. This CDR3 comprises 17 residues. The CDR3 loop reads CASSLGDLGTGVGGYTF. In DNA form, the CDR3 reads TGTGCCAGCAGCTTGGGTGACTTAGGGACAGGGGTTGGAGGCTACACCTTC. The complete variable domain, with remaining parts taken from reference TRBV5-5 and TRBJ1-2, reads DAGVTQSPTHLIKTRGQQVTLRCSPISGHKSVSWYQQVLGQGPQFIFQYYEKEERGRGNFPDRFSARQFPNYSSELNVNALLLGDSALYLCASSLGDLGTGVGGYTFGSGTRLTVV.

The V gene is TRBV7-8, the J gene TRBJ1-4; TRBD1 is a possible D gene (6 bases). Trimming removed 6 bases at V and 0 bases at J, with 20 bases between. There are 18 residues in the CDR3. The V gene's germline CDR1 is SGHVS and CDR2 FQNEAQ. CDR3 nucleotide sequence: TGTGCCAGCAGAGGAGGTGGACAGTACTCCTCAACTAATGAAAAACTGTTTTTT. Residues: CASRGGGQYSSTNEKLFF.

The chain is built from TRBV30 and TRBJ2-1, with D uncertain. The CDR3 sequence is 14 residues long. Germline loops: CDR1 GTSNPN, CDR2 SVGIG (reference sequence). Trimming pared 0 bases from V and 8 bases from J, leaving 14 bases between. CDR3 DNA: TGTGCCTGGAGTGTTCGGCGGTACAACGATGAGCAGTTCTTC. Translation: CAWSVRRYNDEQFF.

DNA of the CDR3: TGTGCCAGCAGCCCCAGCAGGAGCACTGAAGCTTTCTTT. Its translation is CASSPSRSTEAFF. The rearrangement links TRBV14 to TRBJ1-1; D is uncertain. Germline values: CDR1 SGHDN, CDR2 FVKESK. V shed 4 bases and J shed 4 bases, with 10 bases lying between them. This CDR3 has 13 amino acids.

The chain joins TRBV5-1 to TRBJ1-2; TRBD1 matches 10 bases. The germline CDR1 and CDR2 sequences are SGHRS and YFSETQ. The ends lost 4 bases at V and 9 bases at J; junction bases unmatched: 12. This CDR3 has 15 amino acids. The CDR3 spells CASSPSPGQGNSYTF. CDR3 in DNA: TGCGCCAGCAGCCCATCTCCGGGACAGGGGAACAGCTACACCTTC.

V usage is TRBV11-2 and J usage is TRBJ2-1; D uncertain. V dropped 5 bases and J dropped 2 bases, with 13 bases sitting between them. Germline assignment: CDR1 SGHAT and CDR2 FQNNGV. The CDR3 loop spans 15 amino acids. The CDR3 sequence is CASSTGSLAYNEQFF. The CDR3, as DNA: TGTGCCAGCAGCACCGGGTCTCTTGCCTACAATGAGCAGTTCTTC.

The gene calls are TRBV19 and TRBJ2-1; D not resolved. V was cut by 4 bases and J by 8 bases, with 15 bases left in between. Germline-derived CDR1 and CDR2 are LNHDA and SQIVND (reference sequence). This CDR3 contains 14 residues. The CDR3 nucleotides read TGTGCCAGTAGTAGAACACAGAATCCCTATGAGCAGTTCTTC. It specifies CASSRTQNPYEQFF.